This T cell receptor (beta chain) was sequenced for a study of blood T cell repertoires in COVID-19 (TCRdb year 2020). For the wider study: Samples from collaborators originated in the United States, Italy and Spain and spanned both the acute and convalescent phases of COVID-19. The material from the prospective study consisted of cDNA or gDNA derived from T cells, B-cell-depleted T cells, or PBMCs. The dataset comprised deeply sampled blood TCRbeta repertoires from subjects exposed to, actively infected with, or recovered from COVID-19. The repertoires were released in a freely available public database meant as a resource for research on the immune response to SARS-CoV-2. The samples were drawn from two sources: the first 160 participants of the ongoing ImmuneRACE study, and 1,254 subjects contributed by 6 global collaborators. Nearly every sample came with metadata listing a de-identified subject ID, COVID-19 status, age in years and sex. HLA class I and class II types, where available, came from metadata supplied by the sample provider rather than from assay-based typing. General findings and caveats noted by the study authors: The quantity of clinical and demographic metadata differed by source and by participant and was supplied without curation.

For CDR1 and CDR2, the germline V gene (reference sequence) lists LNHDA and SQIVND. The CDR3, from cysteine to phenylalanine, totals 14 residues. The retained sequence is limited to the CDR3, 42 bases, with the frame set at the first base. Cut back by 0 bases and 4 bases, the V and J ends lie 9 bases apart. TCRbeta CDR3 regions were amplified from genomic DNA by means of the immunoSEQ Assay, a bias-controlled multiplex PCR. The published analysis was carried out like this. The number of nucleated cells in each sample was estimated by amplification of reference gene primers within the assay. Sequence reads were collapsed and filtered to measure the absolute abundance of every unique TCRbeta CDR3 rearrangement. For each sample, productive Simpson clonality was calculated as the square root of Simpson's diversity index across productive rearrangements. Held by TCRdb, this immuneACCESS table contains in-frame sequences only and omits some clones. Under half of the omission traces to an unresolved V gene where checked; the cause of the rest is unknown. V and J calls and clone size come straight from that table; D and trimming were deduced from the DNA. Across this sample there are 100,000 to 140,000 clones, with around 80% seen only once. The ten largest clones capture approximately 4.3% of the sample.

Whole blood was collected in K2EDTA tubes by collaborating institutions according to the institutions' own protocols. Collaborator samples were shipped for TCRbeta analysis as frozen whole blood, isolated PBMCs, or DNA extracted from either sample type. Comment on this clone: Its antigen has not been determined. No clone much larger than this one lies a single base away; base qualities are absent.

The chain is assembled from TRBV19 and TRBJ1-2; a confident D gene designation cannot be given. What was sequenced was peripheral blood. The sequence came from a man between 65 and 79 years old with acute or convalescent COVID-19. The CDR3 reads CASSIDRSGYGYTF. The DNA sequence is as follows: TGTGCCAGTAGTATAGATCGGTCGGGCTATGGCTACACCTTC.